A single T cell receptor beta chain is shown here with its context. This sample is part of a study of PD-L1 blockade in urothelial cancer. As for the study in general: Of around 31 patients, twenty-five were males with bladder-origin urothelial cancer.

Synthetic templates analogous to TCR were spiked into all PCRs individually. The method was immunoSEQ multiplex PCR; TCRdb's version includes in-frame clones alone and lacks a portion of them. The sample holds roughly 100,000 clones, approximately 87% seen once. Indicated time point: peripheral blood 6 weeks after treatment start. Each patient gave between 1 and 8 samples, pretreatment and on-treatment. The germline V gene encodes CDR1 SGHTA and CDR2 FQGNSA. The trim removed 5 bases at V and 3 bases at J, leaving 4 bases unmatched. The CDR3 contains 15 residues. The sequencing here drew on PBMCs, taken around atezolizumab (anti-PD-L1) treatment. This sequence was found in an older man with urothelial cancer. The chain couples TRBV7-2 to TRBJ2-3, with TRBD2 matching over 11 bases. The CDR3 DNA sequence: TGTGCCAGCAGCGCCGGGACTAGCGGAACAGATACGCAGTATTTT. Amino acid sequence: CASSAGTSGTDTQYF.